The present TCR beta chain was sequenced within a study of cytotoxic CD8 clonotypes in ibrutinib-treated CLL. Comments on this clone: Its antigen is undetermined.

V trimming: 5 bases; J trimming: 11 bases; junction bases outside the gene matches: 7. This CDR3 spans 12 amino acids. Germline assignment: CDR1 SGHNT and CDR2 YENEEA. Some clones are missing from TCRdb's copy, which holds only in-frame ones; the method was immunoSEQ multiplex PCR. The sample consists of roughly 160,000 clones, 70% to 85% of them appearing once. The study, taken as a whole, reports: Starting clonality was above that of age-matched healthy donors and tracked circulating CD8+ T-cell counts. Public clonotypes occurred uncommonly; on treatment, they contracted or remained stable.

The material was PBMCs, obtained after 24 months of ibrutinib treatment. The J gene is TRBJ1-2, the V gene TRBV11-3; 8 bases are a match to TRBD1. This TCR derives from a human donor with chronic lymphocytic leukemia. In DNA, the CDR3 is TGTGCCAGCAGCCCGGGTGGGGACAGGTACACCTTC. Amino acid sequence: CASSPGGDRYTF.